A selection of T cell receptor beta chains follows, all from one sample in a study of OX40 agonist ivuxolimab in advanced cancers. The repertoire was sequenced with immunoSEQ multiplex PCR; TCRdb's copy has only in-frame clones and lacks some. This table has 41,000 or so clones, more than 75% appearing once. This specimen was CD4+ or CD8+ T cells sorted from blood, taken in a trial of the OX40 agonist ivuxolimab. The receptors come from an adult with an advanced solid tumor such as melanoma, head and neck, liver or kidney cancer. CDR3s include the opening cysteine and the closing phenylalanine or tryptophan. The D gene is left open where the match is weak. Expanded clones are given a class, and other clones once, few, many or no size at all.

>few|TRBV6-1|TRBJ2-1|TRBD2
CASSVSGRAPEQFF
TGTGCCAGCAGTGTAAGCGGGAGGGCCCCTGAGCAGTTCTTC
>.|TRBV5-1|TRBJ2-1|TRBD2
CASSPTGLAGTNEQFF
TGCGCCAGCAGCCCAACGGGGCTAGCGGGGACCAATGAGCAGTTCTTC
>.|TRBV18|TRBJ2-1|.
CASSPPGNEQFF
TGTGCCAGCTCACCACCTGGCAATGAGCAGTTCTTC
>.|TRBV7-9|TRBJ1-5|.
CASSFGGLGNQPQHF
TGTGCCAGCAGCTTTGGCGGCCTTGGCAATCAGCCCCAGCATTTT
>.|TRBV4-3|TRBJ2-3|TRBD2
CASSHGGRKTDTQYF
TGCGCCAGCAGCCACGGCGGGAGAAAAACAGATACGCAGTATTTT
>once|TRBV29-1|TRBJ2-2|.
CSVEVVKANTGELFF
TGCAGCGTTGAAGTGGTCAAAGCGAACACCGGGGAGCTGTTTTTT
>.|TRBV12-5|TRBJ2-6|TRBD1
CASAPGQGTFAGANVLTF
TGTGCTAGTGCCCCTGGACAGGGAACTTTTGCTGGGGCCAACGTCCTGACTTTC
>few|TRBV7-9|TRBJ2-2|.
CASSQDGPGELFF
TGTGCCAGCAGCCAGGACGGACCCGGGGAGCTGTTTTTT
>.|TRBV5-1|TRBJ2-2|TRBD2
CASSLGGLANTGELFF
TGCGCCAGCAGCTTGGGGGGACTAGCGAACACCGGGGAGCTGTTTTTT
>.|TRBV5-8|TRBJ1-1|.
CASSFRLWDTEAFF
TGTGCCAGCAGCTTCAGGCTCTGGGACACTGAAGCTTTCTTT
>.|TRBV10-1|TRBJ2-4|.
CASSEGRDIAKNIQYF
TGCGCCAGCAGTGAGGGTAGAGATATAGCCAAAAACATTCAGTACTTC
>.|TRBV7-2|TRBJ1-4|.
CASSLGGYEPNEKLFF
TGTGCCAGCAGCTTAGGGGGATACGAACCGAATGAAAAACTGTTTTTT
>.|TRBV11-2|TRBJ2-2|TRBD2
CASSSVKRGGRTGELFF
TGTGCCAGCAGCAGCGTCAAGCGGGGGGGCCGGACCGGGGAGCTGTTTTTT
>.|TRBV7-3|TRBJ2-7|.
CASSSRGSDEQYF
TGTGCCAGCAGCTCCCGGGGGTCGGACGAGCAGTACTTC
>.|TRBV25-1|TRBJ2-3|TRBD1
CASRPSAGTGSDTQYF
TGTGCCAGCAGACCCTCAGCCGGGACAGGGTCAGATACGCAGTATTTT
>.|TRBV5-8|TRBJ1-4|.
CASSFPGEELFF
TGTGCCAGCAGCTTCCCGGGTGAGGAACTGTTTTTT
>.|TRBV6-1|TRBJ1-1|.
CASSENVNTEAFF
TGTGCCAGCAGTGAGAATGTGAACACTGAAGCTTTCTTT
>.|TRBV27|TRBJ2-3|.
CASREAQSFTDTQYF
TGTGCCAGCAGGGAAGCGCAATCGTTCACAGATACGCAGTATTTT
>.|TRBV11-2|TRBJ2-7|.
CASSLERPYEQYF
TGTGCCAGCAGCTTAGAACGTCCCTACGAGCAGTACTTC
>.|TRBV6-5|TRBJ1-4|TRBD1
CASSYSTGQEKLFF
TGTGCCAGCAGTTACTCGACAGGGCAGGAAAAACTGTTTTTT
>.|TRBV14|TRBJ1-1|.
CASSQMGRTEAFF
TGTGCCAGCAGCCAAATGGGGAGGACTGAAGCTTTCTTT
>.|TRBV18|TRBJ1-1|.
CASSLEDAMNTEAFF
TGTGCCAGCTCACTCGAAGACGCCATGAACACTGAAGCTTTCTTT
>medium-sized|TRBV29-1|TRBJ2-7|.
CSVAGDEQYF
TGCAGCGTTGCAGGGGACGAGCAGTACTTC
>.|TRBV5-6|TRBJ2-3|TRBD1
CASSTPGTARDTQYF
TGTGCCAGCAGCACACCGGGGACAGCTAGGGATACGCAGTATTTT
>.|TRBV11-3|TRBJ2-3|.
CASLRCTDTQYF
TGTGCCAGCTTAAGGTGCACAGATACGCAGTATTTT
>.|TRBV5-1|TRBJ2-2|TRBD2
CASSFLAGVTGELFF
TGCGCCAGCAGCTTCCTAGCGGGAGTCACCGGGGAGCTGTTTTTT
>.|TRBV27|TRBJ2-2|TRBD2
CASSSWTSRGWLFF
TGTGCCAGCAGCTCCTGGACTAGCCGAGGGTGGCTGTTTTTT
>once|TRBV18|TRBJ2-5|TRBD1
CASSPPTGEETQYF
TGTGCCAGCTCACCACCGACAGGGGAAGAGACCCAGTACTTC
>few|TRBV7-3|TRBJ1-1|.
CASSLTGSTEAFF
TGTGCCAGCAGCTTAACGGGGTCGACTGAAGCTTTCTTT
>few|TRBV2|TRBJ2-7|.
CASSEVGSHEQYF
TGTGCCAGCAGTGAAGTTGGCAGCCACGAGCAGTACTTC
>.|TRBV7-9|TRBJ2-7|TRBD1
CASSSTLLTGTAYEQYF
TGTGCCAGCAGCTCAACGCTTCTTACCGGGACAGCCTACGAGCAGTACTTC
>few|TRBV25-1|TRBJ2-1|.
CASSEIFGNEQFF
TGTGCCAGCAGTGAAATATTTGGCAATGAGCAGTTCTTC
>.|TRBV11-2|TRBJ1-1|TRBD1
CASSLVQPGQGGSEAFF
TGTGCCAGCAGCTTAGTGCAACCGGGACAGGGGGGATCTGAAGCTTTCTTT
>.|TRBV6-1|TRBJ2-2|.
CASSEAAGVANTGELFF
TGTGCCAGCAGTGAAGCAGCAGGCGTCGCGAACACCGGGGAGCTGTTTTTT
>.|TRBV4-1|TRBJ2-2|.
CASSQPVMGELRGNSRELFF
TGCGCCAGCAGCCAACCCGTCATGGGTGAGCTGAGGGGGAACTCGAGGGAGCTGTTTTTT